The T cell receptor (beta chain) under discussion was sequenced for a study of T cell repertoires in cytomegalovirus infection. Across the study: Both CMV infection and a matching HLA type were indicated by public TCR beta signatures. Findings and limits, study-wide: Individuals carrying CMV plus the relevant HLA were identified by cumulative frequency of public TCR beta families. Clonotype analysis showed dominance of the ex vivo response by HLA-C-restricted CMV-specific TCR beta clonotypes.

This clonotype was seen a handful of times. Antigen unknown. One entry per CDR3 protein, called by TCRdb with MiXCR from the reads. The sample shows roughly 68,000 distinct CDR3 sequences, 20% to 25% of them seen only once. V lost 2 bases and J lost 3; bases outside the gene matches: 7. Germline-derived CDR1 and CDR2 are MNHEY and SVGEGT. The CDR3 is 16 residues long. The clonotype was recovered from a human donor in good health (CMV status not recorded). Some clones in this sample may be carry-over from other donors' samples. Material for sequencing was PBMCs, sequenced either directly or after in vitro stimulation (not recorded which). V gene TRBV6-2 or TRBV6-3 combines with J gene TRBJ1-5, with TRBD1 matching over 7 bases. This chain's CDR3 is CASSYRAGTVNQPQHF. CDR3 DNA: TGTGCCAGCAGTTACCGTGCCGGGACAGTCAATCAGCCCCAGCATTTT.